The 29 T cell receptor beta chains presented below share a single source sample, sequenced in a study of blood T cell repertoires in COVID-19. Assay used: immunoSEQ multiplex PCR; TCRdb lists only in-frame clones, some missing. The repertoire includes roughly 100,000 clones, about four fifths of them detected once, and over 9% sits in the top ten. Input material: peripheral blood. Every receptor here comes from a woman aged 70-85 years with acute or convalescent COVID-19.

The V call is TRBV6-5, the J call TRBJ1-5, with TRBD1 identical over 7 bases. J lost 7 bases, V lost 8 bases, and 8 bases had no gene match. The CDR3 totals 13 residues. The germline gives CDR1 MNHEY, CDR2 SVGAGI. CDR3 DNA: TGTGCCAGCGGGCAGGGGGGAATACAGCCCCAGCATTTT. It specifies CASGQGGIQPQHF.

This clone was picked up a small number of times. The chain employs TRBV7-2 and TRBJ1-1; D not certain. Trimming shortened V by 4 bases and J by 3 bases, and 12 bases separated the two germline ends. CDR1 is SGHTA, CDR2 FQGNSA, per germline. This CDR3 comprises 14 residues. CDR3 in DNA: TGTGCCAGCAGCTCCGACGGGGTGGACACTGAAGCTTTCTTT. It yields the protein CASSSDGVDTEAFF. Complete variable domain (other parts from reference TRBV7-2 and TRBJ1-1): GAGVSQSPSNKVTEKGKDVELRCDPISGHTALYWYRQSLGQGLEFLIYFQGNSAPDKSGLPSDRFSAERTGGSVSTLTIQRTQQEDSAVYLCASSSDGVDTEAFFGQGTRLTVV.

The rearrangement joins TRBV18 to TRBJ1-2; tentative D call: TRBD1 (5 bases). This CDR3 has 14 amino acids. Between the trimmed V and J ends, which lost 2 bases and 2 bases, there was a span of 9 bases. The V gene's germline CDR1 is KGHSH and CDR2 LQKENI. The chain's CDR3 is CASSPDRSNYGYTF. In DNA, the CDR3 is TGTGCCAGCTCACCAGACAGATCAAACTATGGCTACACCTTC.

The rearrangement links TRBV5-6 to TRBJ1-1; TRBD1 might be the D (5 bases). Germline V gene sequence: CDR1 SGHDT, CDR2 YYEEEE. The CDR3 sequence is 15 residues long. V lost 3 bases and J 1 base, leaving 13 bases between the germline ends. The CDR3 sequence: CASSSYRNQNTEAFF. As DNA, the CDR3 is TGTGCCAGCAGCTCCTACAGGAACCAGAACACTGAAGCTTTCTTT.

This rearrangement joins TRBV6-5 to TRBJ1-2; 8 nucleotides line up with TRBD1. Unmatched junction bases numbered 5, after V lost 2 bases and J lost 6 bases. CDR1 is MNHEY and CDR2 is SVGAGI in the germline V gene. CDR3 length equals 14 residues. The CDR3 spells CASSYADRVNGYTF. The CDR3 nucleotides are TGTGCCAGCAGTTACGCGGACAGGGTAAATGGCTACACCTTC.

V gene TRBV6-1 combines with J gene TRBJ2-7; tentatively, D is TRBD1 (6 bases). Germline V CDR1 and CDR2: MNHNS, SASEGT. CDR3 length equals 15 residues. The V gene lost 2 bases and the J gene lost 4 bases, with 15 bases spanning the gap. The CDR3: CASSEHGQTPYEQYF. In nucleotides, the CDR3 is TGTGCCAGCAGTGAACATGGACAGACTCCGTACGAGCAGTACTTC.

The V call is TRBV4-2, the J call TRBJ2-7, with 13 nucleotides matching TRBD2. Germline CDR1 is LGHNA and CDR2 is YNFKEQ. After removal of 1 base from V and 5 bases from J, the junction contained 11 bases not matched to a gene. CDR3 size: 18 residues. Here the CDR3 reads CASSQGALGTSGEHEQYF. The CDR3 DNA sequence: TGTGCCAGCAGCCAAGGAGCCCTGGGGACTAGCGGGGAACACGAGCAGTACTTC.

Only one count was recorded for this clone. The chain joins TRBV19 to TRBJ2-2; D remains unclear. The CDR3 covers 13 residues. Germline CDR1 is LNHDA and CDR2 is SQIVND (reference sequence). Trimming took off 4 bases at V and 7 bases at J, with 10 bases between the two ends. In nucleotides, the CDR3 is TGTGCCAGTAGTAAGCGCCTTGTCGGGGAGCTGTTTTTT. This sequence encodes CASSKRLVGELFF.

The chain employs TRBV5-4 and TRBJ2-7, with TRBD1 matching 9 bases. The CDR3 contains 15 residues. Germline lookup yields CDR1 SGHNT and CDR2 YYREEE (reference sequence). V trimming: 0 bases; J trimming: 4 bases; junction bases outside the gene matches: 5. CDR3 sequence reads: CASSLAGQGRYEQYF. The DNA of the CDR3 is TGTGCCAGCAGCTTGGCGGGACAGGGTCGATACGAGCAGTACTTC.

Remarks on this clone: The junction departs from the called germline gene at one end, perhaps through a read error. The rearrangement links TRBV7-9 to TRBJ1-3; maybe TRBD1 (5 bases). The length of the CDR3 is 15 residues. Germline V gene lookup returns CDR1 SEHNR and CDR2 FQNEAQ (reference sequence). The chain's CDR3 is CASSLTGGIGKTIYF. The CDR3, as DNA: TGTGCCAGCAGCTTAACGGGGGGAATAGGAAAGACCATATATTTT.

The chain joins TRBV19 to TRBJ1-5, with 8 bases that match TRBD1. The V segment lost 3 bases and the J segment 2 bases; nucleotides outside the gene matches: 12. Germline V gene data show CDR1 as LNHDA and CDR2 as SQIVND (reference sequence). CDR3 length: 18 amino acids. The CDR3 reads CASSIRPWTGPGNQPQHF. CDR3 DNA sequence: TGTGCCAGTAGTATCCGACCGTGGACAGGGCCTGGCAATCAGCCCCAGCATTTT.

The V gene is TRBV30, the J gene TRBJ1-5, with D unresolved. Trimming shortened V by 0 bases and J by 0 bases, and 6 bases separated the two germline ends. The CDR3 loop spans 14 amino acids. Germline V lookup: CDR1 GTSNPN, CDR2 SVGIG (reference sequence). CDR3 in amino acids: CAWSVLNSNQPQHF. DNA of the CDR3: TGTGCCTGGAGTGTACTAAATAGCAATCAGCCCCAGCATTTT.

The chain is built from TRBV6-5 and TRBJ1-1, with a possible D match to TRBD1 (5 bases). V was trimmed by 6 bases and J by 0 bases, leaving 14 bases between them. Germline-derived CDR1 and CDR2 are MNHEY and SVGAGI. CDR3 length: 15 amino acids. CDR3 bases: TGTGCCAGCAGGCCCAGACAGATACTGAACACTGAAGCTTTCTTT. It is translated as CASRPRQILNTEAFF.

This chain joins TRBV19 and TRBJ1-2, with TRBD1 as a possible D gene (5 bases). The CDR3 covers 14 residues. Per germline, CDR1 LNHDA and CDR2 SQIVND (reference sequence). V lost 6 bases to trimming and J lost 6 bases, with 17 bases between them. As DNA, the CDR3 is TGTGCCAGTAGCCTTTTGGACAAATCCGATGGCTACACCTTC. Translation gives CASSLLDKSDGYTF.

The J gene is TRBJ2-1, the V gene TRBV29-1, with 7 bases matching TRBD2. Germline CDR1 reads SQVTM; CDR2 reads ANQGSEA. Trimming took 4 bases from V and 8 from J; bases not matched to a gene: 5. The CDR3 is 12 amino acids. CDR3 nucleotides: TGCAGCGTTGGAGGGCTAGCGGATGAGCAGTTCTTC. Translation: CSVGGLADEQFF.

The chain carries TRBV4-3 and TRBJ2-7; 8 bases align to TRBD1. Germline V gives CDR1 LGHNA, CDR2 YSLEER. This CDR3 is 17 amino acids long. J lost 1 base, V lost 0 bases, and 8 bases had no gene match. This CDR3 reads CASSQEAVTGASYEQYF. CDR3 in DNA: TGCGCCAGCAGCCAAGAGGCTGTGACAGGGGCTTCCTACGAGCAGTACTTC.

The CDR3 spells CASSLTGGSNQPQHF. CDR3 DNA sequence: TGTGCCAGCAGCTTGACAGGGGGTAGCAATCAGCCCCAGCATTTT. V is TRBV7-3 and J is TRBJ1-5; 9 bases are a match to TRBD1. Germline V gene sequence: CDR1 SGHTA, CDR2 FQGTGA. The V segment lost 3 bases and the J segment 0 bases; nucleotides outside the gene matches: 0. The CDR3 is made up of 15 amino acids.

The sample holds one count of this clone. This chain connects TRBV2 to TRBJ2-3; D is undetermined. V shed 2 bases and J shed 2 bases, with 14 bases lying between them. Germline lookup yields CDR1 SNHLY and CDR2 FYNNEI. This CDR3 region has 16 residues. CDR3 amino acids: CASSERWAKHTDTQYF. The CDR3 DNA reads TGTGCCAGCAGTGAAAGGTGGGCCAAGCACACAGATACGCAGTATTTT.

The chain links TRBV4-2 to TRBJ1-4; D is perhaps TRBD1 (6 bases). Germline loops: CDR1 LGHNA, CDR2 YNFKEQ. CDR3 size: 14 residues. V was clipped by 1 base and J by 8 bases, with 11 bases between them. The CDR3 DNA sequence: TGTGCCAGCAGCCAAGTAGGGGGATGGGAAAAACTGTTTTTT. It yields the protein CASSQVGGWEKLFF.

This clone was picked up one time. The chain couples TRBV27 to TRBJ1-3; no clear D gene. Germline V CDR1 and CDR2: MNHEY, SMNVEV (reference sequence). The CDR3 runs 14 residues. V was cut by 3 bases and J by 0 bases, with 6 bases left in between. The CDR3 DNA sequence: TGTGCCAGCAGTTTCCGGGGCTCTGGAAACACCATATATTTT. It encodes CASSFRGSGNTIYF.

The chain is built from TRBV29-1 and TRBJ1-2; 8 positions agree with TRBD1. The CDR3 runs to 13 residues. Losses at the gene ends were 7 bases for V and 3 bases for J; bases not matched to a gene: 7. Germline-derived CDR1 and CDR2 are SQVTM and ANQGSEA. Written as DNA, the CDR3 is TGCAGCGCCGGACAGGGAAGGGACTATGGCTACACCTTC. Translation: CSAGQGRDYGYTF.

The V call is TRBV6-5, the J call TRBJ1-1, with TRBD1 as a possible D gene (6 bases). The CDR3 contains 12 residues. From germline, CDR1 is MNHEY and CDR2 SVGAGI. V was shortened by 5 bases and J by 5 bases, with 9 bases between the two germline ends. The chain's CDR3 is CASSQGWTEAFF. Here the CDR3 DNA reads TGTGCCAGCAGTCAGGGGTGGACTGAAGCTTTCTTT.

This clone was counted a few times. The J gene is TRBJ1-6, the V gene TRBV28; a weak D match, TRBD1 (6 bases). Trimming took 5 bases from V and 0 from J, leaving 14 bases between them. Germline V lookup: CDR1 MDHEN, CDR2 SYDVKM. The CDR3 spans 17 residues. DNA for the CDR3: TGTGCCAGCAGTCCCGGTTCAGGGGTCTCCTATAATTCACCCCTCCACTTT. Protein sequence: CASSPGSGVSYNSPLHF.

The gene calls are TRBV10-3 and TRBJ1-2, with D maybe TRBD1 (5 bases). V was shortened by 2 bases and J by 4 bases, with 11 bases between the two germline ends. This CDR3 spans 14 amino acids. In germline, CDR1 is ENHRY, CDR2 SYGVKD. CDR3 DNA: TGTGCCATCAGTGAGGAGGGGCGGGGCTATGGCTACACCTTC. It specifies CAISEEGRGYGYTF.

The gene calls are TRBV5-1 and TRBJ2-5, with TRBD2 as a possible D gene (5 bases). In germline, CDR1 is SGHRS, CDR2 YFSETQ. The CDR3 consists of 13 residues. The V and J ends lost 5 bases and 2 bases respectively, with 10 bases between them. Here the CDR3 DNA reads TGCGCCAGCAGACTAGGAGGTCAAGAGACCCAGTACTTC. Encoded protein: CASRLGGQETQYF.

This rearrangement joins TRBV2 to TRBJ2-1, with 7 bases lining up with TRBD2. After removal of 4 bases from V and 4 bases from J, the junction contained 7 bases not matched to a gene. This CDR3 contains 15 residues. Per the germline V gene, CDR1 is SNHLY and CDR2 is FYNNEI. The DNA for the CDR3 is TGTGCCAGCAGTGCTGGGACTATCCGTTACAATGAGCAGTTCTTC. Translation gives CASSAGTIRYNEQFF.

The chain recombines TRBV2 with TRBJ1-2; 8 positions match TRBD1. Germline loops: CDR1 SNHLY, CDR2 FYNNEI. The junction had 3 bases not matched to a gene; V was cut back by 2 bases and J by 4 bases. This CDR3 has 14 amino acids. The CDR3 nucleotides are TGTGCCAGCAGTGAACAGGGGGCAATCTATGGCTACACCTTC. It yields the protein CASSEQGAIYGYTF.

This chain joins TRBV28 and TRBJ1-2; 7 positions agree with TRBD1. Germline V gene sequence: CDR1 MDHEN, CDR2 SYDVKM. CDR3 length: 14 residues. The ends lost 2 bases at V and 8 bases at J; junction bases unmatched: 8. The CDR3 reads CASSLPGTVYGYTF. CDR3 nucleotide sequence: TGTGCCAGCAGTTTACCAGGGACAGTTTACGGCTACACCTTC.

The chain combines TRBV7-3 with TRBJ2-2, with 12 bases lining up with TRBD2. The germline CDR1 and CDR2 sequences are SGHTA and FQGTGA. The CDR3 has 16 amino acids. The junction had 5 bases not matched to a gene; V was cut back by 5 bases and J by 4 bases. The CDR3, as DNA: TGTGCCAGCAGCGGTCCGGGACTAGCGGGCACCGGGGAGCTGTTTTTT. It is translated as CASSGPGLAGTGELFF.